This TCR beta chain was sequenced for a study of OX40 agonist ivuxolimab in advanced cancers. Study results and limitations: The expanded peripheral T cells' antigen specificity was not determined.

Repertoires were generated with immunoSEQ multiplex PCR, while TCRdb's copy carries only in-frame clones and drops some. The sample includes roughly 80,000 clones, about 86% of them seen just once. Comments on this clone: Its matching antigen is unknown.

V was clipped by 5 bases and J by 0 bases, with 8 bases between them. The CDR3 runs to 15 residues. Looked up from germline, CDR1 is MDHEN and CDR2 is SYDVKM. The sequencing here drew on CD4+ or CD8+ T cells sorted from blood, taken in a trial of the OX40 agonist ivuxolimab. This TCR was sampled from an adult with an advanced solid tumor such as melanoma, head and neck, liver or kidney cancer. This rearrangement joins TRBV28 to TRBJ2-6; D ambiguous. CDR3 region: CASSPLDSGANVLTF. In DNA, the CDR3 is TGTGCCAGCAGTCCACTCGACTCTGGGGCCAACGTCCTGACTTTC.